These T cell receptor beta chains were read from a single sample in a study of T cell changes during pregnancy in multiple sclerosis. The data were produced by immunoSEQ multiplex PCR, yet TCRdb's version contains in-frame clones alone and is incomplete. The repertoire holds around 45,000 clones, around 90% seen once, with around 0.64% in the top ten. Material: CD4+ T cells from peripheral blood mononuclear cells, obtained before pregnancy. These receptors came from a female donor with multiple sclerosis, enrolled in a pregnancy study. CDR3s include the opening cysteine and the closing phenylalanine or tryptophan.

TRBV19	TRBJ1-6	CASSIQGVENSPLHF
TRBV25-1	TRBJ2-2	CASSESRGRGTGELFF
TRBV29-1	TRBJ1-2	CSDGQGGYGYTF
TRBV18	TRBJ2-3	CASSPPGRQADTQYF
TRBV28	TRBJ1-5	CASRNRDRSYSNQPQHF
TRBV5-8	TRBJ1-5	CASSPGGRPNQPQHF
TRBV2	TRBJ2-7	CASSELTGASYEQYF
TRBV19	TRBJ2-7	CASSTSYGTGEYEQYF
TRBV11-2	TRBJ2-1	CASSLYSAMGTSGRAEQFF
TRBV5-1	TRBJ2-5	CASSLLGQGVETQYF
TRBV28	TRBJ2-7	CASSSPTLGLAGSLRGQYF
TRBV10-1	TRBJ2-5	CASSRGLAGQETQYF